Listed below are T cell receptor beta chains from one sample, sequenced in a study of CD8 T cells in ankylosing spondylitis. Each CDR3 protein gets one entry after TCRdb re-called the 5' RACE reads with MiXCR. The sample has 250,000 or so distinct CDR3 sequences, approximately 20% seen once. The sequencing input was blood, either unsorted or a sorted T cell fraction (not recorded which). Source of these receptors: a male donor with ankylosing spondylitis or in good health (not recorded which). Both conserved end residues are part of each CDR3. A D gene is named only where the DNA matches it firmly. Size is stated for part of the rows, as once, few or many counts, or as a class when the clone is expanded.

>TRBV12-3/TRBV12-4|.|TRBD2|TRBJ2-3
CASSWGGGPGDTQYF
TGTGCCAGCAGTTGGGGGGGAGGGCCCGGAGATACGCAGTATTTT
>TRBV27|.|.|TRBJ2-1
CASSLTYAWDEQFF
TGTGCCAGCAGTTTAACGTACGCCTGGGATGAGCAGTTCTTC
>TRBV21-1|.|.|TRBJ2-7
CASSKSQGDFCYEQYF
TGTGCCAGCAGCAAAAGCCAGGGGGATTTCTGTTACGAGCAGTACTTC
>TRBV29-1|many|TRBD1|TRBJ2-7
CSAGQGTSYEQYF
TGCAGCGCTGGACAGGGGACCTCCTACGAGCAGTACTTC
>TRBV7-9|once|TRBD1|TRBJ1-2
CASSSGQHYYGYTF
TGTGCCAGCAGCTCGGGACAGCACTACTATGGCTACACCTTC
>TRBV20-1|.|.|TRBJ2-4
CSATGTAGGIQYF
TGCAGTGCTACAGGGACAGCGGGCGGCATTCAGTACTTC
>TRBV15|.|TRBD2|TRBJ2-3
CATSLRTSGSSDTQYF
TGTGCCACCAGCCTAAGGACTAGCGGGAGTTCAGATACGCAGTATTTT
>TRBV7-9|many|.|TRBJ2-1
CASSLVVPGTGEQFF
TGTGCCAGCAGCTTAGTCGTTCCCGGGACGGGGGAGCAGTTCTTC
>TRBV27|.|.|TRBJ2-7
CASSLSTGTVGYEQYF
TGTGCCAGCAGTTTATCGACCGGGACTGTAGGCTACGAGCAGTACTTC
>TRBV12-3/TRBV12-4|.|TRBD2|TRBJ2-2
CASSFTPGKGGSGELFF
TGTGCCAGCAGTTTTACCCCTGGGAAGGGAGGGTCCGGGGAGCTGTTTTTT
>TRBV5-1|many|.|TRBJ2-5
CASSLDTAGETQYF
TGCGCCAGCAGCTTGGATACTGCTGGGGAGACCCAGTACTTC
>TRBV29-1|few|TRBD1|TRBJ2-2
CSVPGQANTGELFF
TGCAGCGTCCCGGGACAGGCGAACACCGGGGAGCTGTTTTTT
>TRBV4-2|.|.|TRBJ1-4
CASSQDMPIEKLFF
TGTGCCAGCAGCCAAGATATGCCCATTGAAAAACTGTTTTTT
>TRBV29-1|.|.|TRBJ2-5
CSVDPGLGAQYF
TGCAGCGTTGATCCAGGGTTGGGAGCCCAGTACTTC
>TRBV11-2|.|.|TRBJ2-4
CASSLEIWPAEENRLAKNIQYF
TGTGCCAGCAGCTTAGAAATATGGCCTGCAGAGGAAAACCGACTAGCCAAAAACATTCAGTACTTC
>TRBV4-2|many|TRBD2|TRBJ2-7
CASSQELAGAEEQYF
TGTGCCAGCAGCCAAGAGCTAGCGGGCGCTGAAGAGCAGTACTTC
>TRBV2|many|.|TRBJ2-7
CASSEAPRGLAVPYEQYF
TGTGCCAGCAGTGAGGCCCCCCGGGGGCTAGCGGTGCCCTACGAGCAGTACTTC
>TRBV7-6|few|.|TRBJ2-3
CASSQGVDTQYF
TGTGCCAGCAGCCAGGGTGTGGATACGCAGTATTTT
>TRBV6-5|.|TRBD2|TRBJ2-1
CASSYGLADNEQFF
TGTGCCAGCAGTTACGGGCTAGCGGACAATGAGCAGTTCTTC
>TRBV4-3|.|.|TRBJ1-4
CASSQGWTAIREKLFF
TGCGCCAGCAGCCAGGGCTGGACTGCGATACGGGAAAAACTGTTTTTT
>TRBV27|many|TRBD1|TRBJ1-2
CASSQGHGYTF
TGTGCCAGTTCACAGGGGCACGGCTACACCTTC
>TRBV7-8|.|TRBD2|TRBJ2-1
CASSFVKGLGYNEQFF
TGTGCCAGCAGCTTCGTGAAAGGACTAGGGTACAATGAGCAGTTCTTC
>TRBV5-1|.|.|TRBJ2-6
CASSLSPLSFGANVLTF
TGCGCCAGCAGCTTGTCCCCACTGTCCTTTGGGGCCAACGTCCTGACTTTC
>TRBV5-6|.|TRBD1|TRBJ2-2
CASNPGTENTGELFF
TGTGCCAGCAATCCTGGGACAGAGAACACCGGGGAGCTGTTTTTT
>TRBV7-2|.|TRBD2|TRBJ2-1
CASSLEAGGPHNEQFF
TGTGCCAGCAGCTTAGAAGCGGGAGGGCCTCACAATGAGCAGTTCTTC
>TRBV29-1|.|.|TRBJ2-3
CSVLQASTDTQYF
TGCAGCGTTCTTCAGGCTAGCACAGATACGCAGTATTTT
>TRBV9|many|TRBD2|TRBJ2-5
CASSVAEAGVETQYF
TGTGCCAGCAGCGTAGCGGAAGCGGGAGTGGAGACCCAGTACTTC
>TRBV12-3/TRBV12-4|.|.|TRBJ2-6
CASSLGLSGAGANVLTF
TGTGCCAGCAGTTTGGGCCTCTCAGGGGCTGGGGCCAACGTCCTGACTTTC
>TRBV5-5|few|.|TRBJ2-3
CASSLGQGVPTDTQYF
TGTGCCAGCAGCTTGGGGCAGGGTGTTCCCACAGATACGCAGTATTTT
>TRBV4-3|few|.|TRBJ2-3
CASSPEWCLVCTDTQYF
TGCGCCAGCAGCCCGGAGTGGTGCCTTGTCTGCACAGATACGCAGTATTTT
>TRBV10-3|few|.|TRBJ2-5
CAISEASTEQETQYF
TGTGCCATCAGTGAGGCCTCGACAGAACAAGAGACCCAGTACTTC
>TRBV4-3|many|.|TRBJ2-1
CASSLYQDTIDEQFF
TGCGCCAGCAGCCTATATCAGGATACTATCGATGAGCAGTTCTTC
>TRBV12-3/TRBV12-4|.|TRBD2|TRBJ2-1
CASSLAGGPTEQFF
TGTGCCAGCAGTTTAGCGGGAGGGCCCACTGAGCAGTTCTTC
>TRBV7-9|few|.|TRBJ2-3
CASSFGRGWSTDTQYF
TGTGCCAGCAGCTTCGGCAGAGGGTGGAGCACAGATACGCAGTATTTT
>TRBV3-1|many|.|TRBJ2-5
CASSQADGAQETQYF
TGTGCCAGCAGCCAGGCTGACGGGGCCCAAGAGACCCAGTACTTC
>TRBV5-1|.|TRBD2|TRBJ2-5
CASSQLTSGSQETQYF
TGCGCCAGCAGCCAGCTGACTAGCGGGAGCCAAGAGACCCAGTACTTC
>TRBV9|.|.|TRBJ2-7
CASSVGYRALYEQYF
TGTGCCAGCAGCGTAGGGTACAGGGCCCTCTACGAGCAGTACTTC
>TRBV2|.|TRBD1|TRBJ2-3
CASSGDRSTSTDTQYF
TGTGCCAGCAGTGGGGACAGGAGTACTAGCACAGATACGCAGTATTTT
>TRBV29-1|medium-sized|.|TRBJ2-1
CSVERANSYNEQFF
TGCAGCGTTGAGCGGGCTAACTCCTACAATGAGCAGTTCTTC
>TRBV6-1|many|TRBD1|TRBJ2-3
CASRSRDRGLDADTQYF
TGTGCCAGCAGGTCCCGGGACAGGGGCCTCGACGCAGATACGCAGTATTTT
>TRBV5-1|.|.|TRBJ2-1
CASSTGRASSLYNEQFF
TGCGCCAGCAGCACCGGACGGGCCTCCTCTCTATACAATGAGCAGTTCTTC
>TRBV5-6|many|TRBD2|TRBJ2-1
CASSLASASGSLIGNEQFF
TGTGCCAGCAGCTTGGCCTCGGCTAGCGGGAGCTTAATTGGCAATGAGCAGTTCTTC
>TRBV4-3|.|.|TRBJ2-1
CASSQDTDRYNEQFF
TGCGCCAGCAGCCAAGATACTGATCGCTACAATGAGCAGTTCTTC
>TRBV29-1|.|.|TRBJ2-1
CSVDPWDEQFF
TGCAGCGTTGACCCATGGGATGAGCAGTTCTTC
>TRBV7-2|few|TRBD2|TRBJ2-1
CASSLALYLAGRNNEQFF
TGTGCCAGCAGCTTAGCCCTCTATTTAGCGGGGCGTAACAATGAGCAGTTCTTC
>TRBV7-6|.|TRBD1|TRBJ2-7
CASSSDPIGQVGHEQYF
TGTGCCAGCAGCTCCGACCCGATAGGACAGGTTGGCCACGAGCAGTACTTC
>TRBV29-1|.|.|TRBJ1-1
CSVERTNTEAFF
TGCAGCGTTGAGAGGACGAACACTGAAGCTTTCTTT
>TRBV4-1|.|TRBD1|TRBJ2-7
CASRQRTGGSYEQYF
TGCGCCAGCAGGCAAAGGACAGGGGGCTCCTACGAGCAGTACTTC
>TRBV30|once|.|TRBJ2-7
CAWSGGATEQYF
TGTGCCTGGAGTGGTGGGGCGACCGAGCAGTACTTC
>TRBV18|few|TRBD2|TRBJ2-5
CASSRGLAGGETQYF
TGTGCCAGCTCACGGGGACTAGCGGGAGGAGAGACCCAGTACTTC